This TCR beta chain was sequenced in a study of blood T cells in healthy people across ages. Primers used in a second PCR of about 6 to 12 cycles were a sample-barcoded 5' primer and a J-beta primer mix. Each CDR3 protein gets one entry after TCRdb re-called the 5' RACE reads with MiXCR. Of 800,000 to 950,000 distinct CDR3 sequences listed, under 50% are singletons. Details on this clonotype: Relative to the germline gene, one junction end is altered; a read error may explain this.

The CDR3 extends over 14 amino acids. The germline gives CDR1 MDHEN, CDR2 SYDVKM. The receptor was derived from a man younger than 45 in good health. The chain links TRBV28 to TRBJ2-7; unclear D gene. The DNA end lines up better with TRBJ2-5; the J call may be wrong. The sequencing sample was made of blood. In DNA, the CDR3 is TGTGCCAGCTGTTTACCCAATCGGGCAGAGACCCAGTACTTC. Translated: CASCLPNRAETQYF.